In its sample, the clone carrying this T cell receptor beta chain was seen many times. Its antigen is unidentified. Combining iRepertoire HTBI primers with Arm-PCR of CDR3 regions, the authors built TCR beta libraries. MiXCR, applied by TCRdb to the multiplex PCR reads, yields one record per CDR3 protein. The data show roughly 400,000 distinct CDR3 sequences, with around a fifth seen just once and roughly an eighth held by the top ten. Time point described: persistent/refractory GD, antithyroid drugs over 5 years with positive TRAb. The TCR library used RNA extracted from PBMCs. Germline values: CDR1 SGHAT, CDR2 FQDESV (reference sequence). CDR3 size: 14 residues. Trimming removed 1 base from V and 7 bases from J, with 13 bases in between. The data were obtained in a study of regulatory T cells in long-lasting Graves disease. Whole-study findings and limits: Persistent Graves' patients showed less TCR diversity than newly diagnosed patients showed.

The specimen comprised peripheral blood mononuclear cells (PBMCs), sampled when the disease was refractory, from a patient treated with antithyroid drugs. The TCR was taken from a female donor with Graves disease. V and J are TRBV11-1 and TRBJ1-1; tentative D call: TRBD1 (5 bases). The CDR3: CASSLGGRTNEAFF. CDR3 in DNA: TGTGCCAGCAGCTTAGGAGGCCGGACAAATGAAGCTTTCTTT.